The TCR beta chain under discussion was sequenced for a study of blood T cell repertoires in COVID-19. Background on the study: Sample material is recorded as cDNA or gDNA derived from T cells, B-cell-depleted T cells, or PBMCs.

Produced via immunoSEQ multiplex PCR; TCRdb's table is partial and in-frame only. The profile covers 150,000 to 200,000 clones, with about 89% appearing a single time and about 0.77% taken by the ten largest. Those enrolled, adults aged about 18 to 89 years, came from about 24 US areas. The recovered donors of Cohort 3 showed two negative PCRs, clearance, or symptom resolution. The specimen sequenced was PBMCs or T cells enriched from blood (not recorded which). The source is a young woman who had recovered from COVID-19.

Written as DNA, the CDR3 is TGTGCCAGCAGTAGACTAGCGGGAGAAAGCAATGAGCAGTTCTTC. The encoded protein is CASSRLAGESNEQFF. The V and J genes are TRBV6-5 and TRBJ2-1, with 12 bases lining up with TRBD2. Germline V gene sequence: CDR1 MNHEY, CDR2 SVGAGI. The ends lost 5 bases at V and 6 bases at J; junction bases unmatched: 5. This CDR3 spans 15 amino acids.